This T cell receptor beta chain was captured in a study of shared clonotypes between healthy human individuals. Study-wide findings and caveats: Generally, naive subsets (rather than memory subsets) showed larger estimated richness.

Per the study methods: Without quality scores, immunoSEQ junctional reads could not be filtered like full-length reads. The protocol was immunoSEQ multiplex PCR, while the TCRdb copy is restricted to in-frame clones and leaves out a portion. That table supplies the V and J calls and clone size; D and trimming were determined from the DNA. The sample lists 950,000 to 1,100,000 clones, 65% to 75% occurring once. V lost 3 bases and J lost 2, with 8 bases in between. The CDR3 consists of 12 residues. Per germline, CDR1 SQVTM and CDR2 ANQGSEA. Turning to this clone: Its cognate antigen is unknown.

The chain couples TRBV29-1 to TRBJ2-7; D possibly corresponds to TRBD1 (6 bases). Sequencing used memory CD4+ T cells sorted from blood. As to subset: CD45RA-negative fraction. This TCR came from a man aged 18-30 years in good health. The CDR3: CSVDAGAYEQYF. The DNA for the CDR3 is TGCAGCGTTGACGCAGGGGCCTACGAGCAGTACTTC.